A selection of T cell receptor beta chains follows, all from one sample in a study of OX40 agonist ivuxolimab in advanced cancers. Assay: immunoSEQ multiplex PCR; the TCRdb copy retains only in-frame clones and omits some. Here the sample spans 70,000 to 90,000 clones, 80% to 90% being singletons. The specimen comprised CD4+ or CD8+ T cells sorted from blood, sampled in a trial of the OX40 agonist ivuxolimab. These receptors were obtained from an adult with an advanced solid tumor such as melanoma, head and neck, liver or kidney cancer. The CDR3 runs from the conserved cysteine through the conserved F or W. A D gene is named only where the DNA matches it firmly. Part of the rows lack a size; the others show once, few, many or a class for expanded clones.

>.|TRBV6-1|TRBJ2-3|TRBD2
CASSERSQLGLAGLRDTQYF
TGTGCCAGCAGTGAAAGGTCTCAGTTGGGACTAGCGGGGCTACGGGATACGCAGTATTTT
>.|TRBV7-9|TRBJ1-6|.
CASSLGIYSPLHF
TGTGCCAGCAGCTTAGGCATCTATTCACCCCTCCACTTT
>once|TRBV5-1|TRBJ2-7|.
CASRLEGASYEQYF
TGCGCCAGCAGGTTAGAAGGGGCTTCCTACGAGCAGTACTTC
>.|TRBV21-1|TRBJ1-4|.
CASSKVVAGTGDLKGEKLFF
TGTGCCAGCAGCAAAGTAGTGGCCGGGACAGGGGATTTAAAGGGGGAAAAACTGTTTTTT
>.|TRBV2|TRBJ1-5|.
CASKENSNQPQHF
TGTGCCAGCAAGGAAAATAGCAATCAGCCCCAGCATTTT
>.|TRBV4-1|TRBJ1-4|.
CASSVPFVTNEKLFF
TGCGCCAGCAGTGTCCCCTTCGTAACTAATGAAAAACTGTTTTTT
>few|TRBV25-1|TRBJ1-3|.
CASTSTIRPAGNTIYF
TGTGCCAGCACCTCTACGATTAGGCCGGCTGGAAACACCATATATTTT
>.|TRBV11-3|TRBJ2-3|.
CASSLGGRGDTQYF
TGTGCCAGCAGCTTAGGGGGAAGGGGTGATACGCAGTATTTT
>.|TRBV28|TRBJ2-7|TRBD1
CASSPPGQGVSYEQYF
TGTGCCAGCAGCCCACCGGGACAGGGGGTATCCTACGAGCAGTACTTC
>.|TRBV2|TRBJ2-3|TRBD2
CASSDPSGSTDTQYF
TGTGCCAGCAGTGACCCTAGCGGAAGCACAGATACGCAGTATTTT
>.|TRBV2|TRBJ2-1|TRBD2
CASRGSGNEQFF
TGTGCCAGCAGGGGTAGCGGGAATGAGCAGTTCTTC
>.|TRBV7-3|TRBJ2-1|.
CASSPQGWTDVEQFF
TGTGCCAGCAGCCCACAGGGTTGGACTGACGTTGAGCAGTTCTTC
>few|TRBV28|TRBJ2-5|TRBD1
CASSTTDRTTQYF
TGTGCCAGCAGCACAACGGACAGGACGACCCAGTACTTC
>.|TRBV29-1|TRBJ1-2|.
CSVGVGVGFYGYTF
TGCAGCGTTGGGGTCGGAGTCGGGTTCTATGGCTACACCTTC
>.|TRBV7-2|TRBJ2-1|.
CASSLGPSRGNEQFF
TGTGCCAGCAGCTTAGGCCCTAGCAGAGGCAATGAGCAGTTCTTC